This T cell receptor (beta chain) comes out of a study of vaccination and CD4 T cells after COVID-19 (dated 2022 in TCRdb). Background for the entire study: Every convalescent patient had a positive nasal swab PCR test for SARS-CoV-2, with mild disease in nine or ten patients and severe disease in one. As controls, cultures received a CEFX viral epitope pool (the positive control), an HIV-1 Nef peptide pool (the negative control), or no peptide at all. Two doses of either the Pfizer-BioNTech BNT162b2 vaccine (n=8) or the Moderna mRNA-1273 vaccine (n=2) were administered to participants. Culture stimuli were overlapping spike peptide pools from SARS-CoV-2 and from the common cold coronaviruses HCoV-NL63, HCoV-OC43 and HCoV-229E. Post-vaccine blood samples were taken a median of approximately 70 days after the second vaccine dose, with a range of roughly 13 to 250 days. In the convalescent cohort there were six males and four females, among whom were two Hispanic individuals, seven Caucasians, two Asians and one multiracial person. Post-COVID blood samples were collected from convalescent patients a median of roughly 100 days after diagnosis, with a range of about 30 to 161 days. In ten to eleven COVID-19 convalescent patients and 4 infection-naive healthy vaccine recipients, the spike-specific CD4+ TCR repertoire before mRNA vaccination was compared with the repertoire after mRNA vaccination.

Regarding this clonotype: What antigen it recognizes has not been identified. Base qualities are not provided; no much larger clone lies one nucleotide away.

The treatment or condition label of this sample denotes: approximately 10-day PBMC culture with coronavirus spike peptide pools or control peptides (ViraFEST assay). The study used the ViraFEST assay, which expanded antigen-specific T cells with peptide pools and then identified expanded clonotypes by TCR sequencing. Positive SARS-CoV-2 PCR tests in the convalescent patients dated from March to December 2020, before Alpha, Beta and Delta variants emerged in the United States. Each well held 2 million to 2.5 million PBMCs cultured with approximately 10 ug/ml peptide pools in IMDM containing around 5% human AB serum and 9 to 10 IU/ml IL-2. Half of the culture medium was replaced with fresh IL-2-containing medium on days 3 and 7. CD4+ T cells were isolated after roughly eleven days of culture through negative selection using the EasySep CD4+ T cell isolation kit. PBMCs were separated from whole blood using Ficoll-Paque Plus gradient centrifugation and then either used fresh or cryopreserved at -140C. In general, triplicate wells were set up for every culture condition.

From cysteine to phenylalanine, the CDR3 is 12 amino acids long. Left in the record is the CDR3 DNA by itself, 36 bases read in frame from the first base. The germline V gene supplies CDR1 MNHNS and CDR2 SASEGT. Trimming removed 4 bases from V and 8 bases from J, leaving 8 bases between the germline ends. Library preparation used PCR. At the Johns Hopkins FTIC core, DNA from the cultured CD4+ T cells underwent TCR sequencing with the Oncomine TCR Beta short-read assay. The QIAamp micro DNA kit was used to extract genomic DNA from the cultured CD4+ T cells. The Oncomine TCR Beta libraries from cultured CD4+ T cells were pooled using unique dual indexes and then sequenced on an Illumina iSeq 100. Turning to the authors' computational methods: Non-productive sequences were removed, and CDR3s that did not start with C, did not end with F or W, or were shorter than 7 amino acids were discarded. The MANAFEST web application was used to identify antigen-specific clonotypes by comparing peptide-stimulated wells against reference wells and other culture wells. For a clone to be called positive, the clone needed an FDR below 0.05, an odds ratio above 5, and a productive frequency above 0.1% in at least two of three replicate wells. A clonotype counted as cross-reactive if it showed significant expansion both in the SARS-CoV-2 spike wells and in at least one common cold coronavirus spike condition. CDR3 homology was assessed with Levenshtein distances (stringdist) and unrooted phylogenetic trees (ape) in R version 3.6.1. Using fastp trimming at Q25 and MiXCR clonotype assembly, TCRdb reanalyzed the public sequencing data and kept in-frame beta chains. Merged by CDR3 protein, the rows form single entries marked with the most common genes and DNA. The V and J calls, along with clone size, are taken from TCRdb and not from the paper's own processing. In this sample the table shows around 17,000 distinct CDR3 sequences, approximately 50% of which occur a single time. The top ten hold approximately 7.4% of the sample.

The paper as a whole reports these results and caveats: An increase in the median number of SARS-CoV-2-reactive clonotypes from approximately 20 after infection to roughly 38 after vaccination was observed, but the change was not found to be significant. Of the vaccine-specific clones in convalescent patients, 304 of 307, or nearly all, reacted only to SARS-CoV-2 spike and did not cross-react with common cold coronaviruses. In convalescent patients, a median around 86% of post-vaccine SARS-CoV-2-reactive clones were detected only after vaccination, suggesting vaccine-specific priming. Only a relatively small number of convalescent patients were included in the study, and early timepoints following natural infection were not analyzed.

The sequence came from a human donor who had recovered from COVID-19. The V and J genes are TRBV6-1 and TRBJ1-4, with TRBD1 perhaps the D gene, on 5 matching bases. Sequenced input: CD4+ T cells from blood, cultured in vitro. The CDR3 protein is CASSGGGEKLFF. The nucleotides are TGTGCCAGCAGTGGGGGCGGAGAAAAACTGTTTTTT.